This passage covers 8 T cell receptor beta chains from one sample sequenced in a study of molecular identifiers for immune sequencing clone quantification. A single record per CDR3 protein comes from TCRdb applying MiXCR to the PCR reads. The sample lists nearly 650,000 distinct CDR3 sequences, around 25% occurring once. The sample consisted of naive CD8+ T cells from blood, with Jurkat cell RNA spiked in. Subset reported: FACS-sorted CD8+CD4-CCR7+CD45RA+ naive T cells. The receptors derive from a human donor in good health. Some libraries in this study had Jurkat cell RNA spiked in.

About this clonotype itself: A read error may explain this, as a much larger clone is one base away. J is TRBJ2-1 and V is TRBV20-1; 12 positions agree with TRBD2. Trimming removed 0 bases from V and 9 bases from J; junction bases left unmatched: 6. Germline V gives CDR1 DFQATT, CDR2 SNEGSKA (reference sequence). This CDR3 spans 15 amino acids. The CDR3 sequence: CSAREELAGGREQFF. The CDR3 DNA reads TGCAGTGCTAGAGAGGAACTAGCGGGGGGCCGTGAGCAGTTCTTC.

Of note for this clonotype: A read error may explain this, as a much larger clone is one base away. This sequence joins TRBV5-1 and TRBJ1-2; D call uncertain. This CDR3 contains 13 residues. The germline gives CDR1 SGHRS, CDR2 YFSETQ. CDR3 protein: CAGSGSFSYGYTF. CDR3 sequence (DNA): TGCGCCGGCAGCGGGAGCTTTAGCTATGGCTACACCTTC.

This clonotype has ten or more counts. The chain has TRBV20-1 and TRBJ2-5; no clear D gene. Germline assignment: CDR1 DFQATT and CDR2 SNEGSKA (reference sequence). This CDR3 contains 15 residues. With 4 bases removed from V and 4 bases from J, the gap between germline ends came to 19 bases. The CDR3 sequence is CSAITPIVVGETQYF. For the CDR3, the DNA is TGCAGTGCTATCACCCCTATAGTCGTCGGAGAGACCCAGTACTTC.

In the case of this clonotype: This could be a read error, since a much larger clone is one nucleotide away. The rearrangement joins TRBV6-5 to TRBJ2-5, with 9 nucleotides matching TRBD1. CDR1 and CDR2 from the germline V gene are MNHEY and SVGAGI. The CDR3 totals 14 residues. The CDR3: CASSYTGGAQTEYF. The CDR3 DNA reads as TGTGCCAGCAGTTACACAGGGGGCGCACAGACCGAGTACTTC.

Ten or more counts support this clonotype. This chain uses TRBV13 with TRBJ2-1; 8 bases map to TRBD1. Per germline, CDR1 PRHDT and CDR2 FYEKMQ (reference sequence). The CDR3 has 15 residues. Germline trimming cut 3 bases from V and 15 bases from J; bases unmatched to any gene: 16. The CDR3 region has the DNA TGTGCCAGCAGCTTCGTCGGACAGGGCAGGACCGGGAGGTTCTTC. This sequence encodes CASSFVGQGRTGRFF.

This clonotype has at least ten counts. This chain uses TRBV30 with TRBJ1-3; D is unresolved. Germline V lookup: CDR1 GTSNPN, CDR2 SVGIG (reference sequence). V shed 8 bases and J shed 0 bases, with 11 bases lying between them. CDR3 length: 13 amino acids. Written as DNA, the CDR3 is TGTGCCACTGAAACAGTCTCTGGAAACACCATATATTTT. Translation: CATETVSGNTIYF.

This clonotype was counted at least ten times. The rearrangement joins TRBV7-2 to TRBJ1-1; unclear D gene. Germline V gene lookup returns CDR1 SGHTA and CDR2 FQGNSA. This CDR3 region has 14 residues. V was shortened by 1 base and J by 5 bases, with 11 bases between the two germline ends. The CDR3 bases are TGTGCCAGCAGCTTAGAGCTGGGTTGGACTGAAGCTTTCTTT. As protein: CASSLELGWTEAFF.

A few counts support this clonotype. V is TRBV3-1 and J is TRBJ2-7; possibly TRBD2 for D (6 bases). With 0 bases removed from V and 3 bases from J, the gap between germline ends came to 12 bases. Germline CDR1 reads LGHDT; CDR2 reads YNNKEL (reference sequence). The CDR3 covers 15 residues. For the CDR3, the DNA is TGTGCCAGCAGCCAAGAAGGAGGGGTGGTCTACGAGCAGTACTTC. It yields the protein CASSQEGGVVYEQYF.